This T cell receptor (beta chain) was obtained from a study of cytomegalovirus exposure and HLA in healthy donors (dated by TCRdb to between 2016 and 2019). A note on the overall study: An earlier analysis of approximately 550 of the donors reported 250 to 350 Gb of sequence data and around 110 million unique TCR beta sequences from about 180 million T cells. An early release covering around 630 HLA-typed donors comprised 300 to 350 gigabases of sequencing data and some 79 million unique TCR sequences. The genetic ancestry cluster associated with self-reported Caucasian donors included around 76% of the roughly 400 genotyped donors. The aim of the study was to test whether cataloging public T cell receptors could identify signatures of past pathogen exposure. The study used immunosequencing to profile the T cell repertoires of several hundred subjects and linked those repertoires to cytomegalovirus serostatus. Besides the first cohort of roughly 660 subjects, a separate validation cohort made up of 120 different subjects was used. High-throughput TCR immunosequencing, statistical association of individual TCRs with disease status, and machine learning were combined to predict cytomegalovirus infection status. A later analysis re-examined previously published TCR beta repertoires from more than 650 donors and added high-resolution HLA genotyping to investigate patterns of TCR occurrence. In the later analysis, no new phenotypic data were used to find candidate immune exposures; instead, reliance was placed on TCR beta sequences and their occurrence across donors. An earlier analysis of nearly 600 of the donors applied high-throughput TCR beta sequencing to assess whether each TCR beta V gene segment acted as functional or pseudogenic. Donor age, sex, ethnicity and CMV serostatus were compiled together with the repertoire data. A later genetic analysis took genome-wide SNP genotypes for 398 of the 666 donors and used that subset as a discovery cohort. Every repertoire in the discovery cohort had been generated on one and the same sequencing platform. HLA typing included class I and class II loci at four-digit resolution. Typing coverage varied by locus: roughly 629-630 donors for A, B, C, DRB1 and DQB1; roughly 500 for DQA1; some 610 for DPA1; fewer than 480 for DPB1. Because of strong linkage in the cohort, a handful of DR-DQ haplotypes were treated as single units for association and clustering. Among about 410 genotyped donors of the cohort, an average of about 220,000 unique TCR beta nucleotide sequences was sequenced per donor, of which about 18% were non-productive.

Library preparation used the immunoSEQ multiplex PCR assay. For the multiplex PCR, a mixture combining 60 forward primers for TCR Vbeta segments and 13 reverse primers for TCR Jbeta segments was used. A multiplex PCR assay on genomic DNA amplified the CDR3 region of rearranged TCR beta genes. Amplified TCR beta libraries were sequenced as 87-base-pair reads on the Illumina HiSeq System. Regarding the original processing steps: A later analysis counted approximately 84 million unique TCR beta chains across the 666 repertoires, and around 9.9 million of these chains were shared by at least two donors. A nearest-neighbor algorithm error-corrected the raw reads and collapsed the reads into unique sequences, merging closely related sequences to remove PCR and sequencing errors. To assign V, D and J gene segments, CDR3 sequences were aligned to IMGT reference sequences. For a sequence to be retained, a match of at least six nucleotides was required to both a V gene segment and a J gene segment. Rearrangements were classified as productive when the CDR3 lacked stop codons and remained in frame with V and J, and all other rearrangements were classified as non-productive. CDR3 was defined by IMGT convention, running from the second conserved V-encoded cysteine to the conserved J-encoded phenylalanine. In an earlier analysis of 550 to 650 of the donors, sequences lacking an unambiguous match to a single V gene segment were excluded. In an earlier analysis of roughly 600 of the donors, a V segment was called functional when productive rearrangements were above 56.7%, and segregating when the standard deviation between donors exceeded 5%. A statistical classification framework was built for diagnosing cytomegalovirus status from the catalog of TCR beta chain sequences. In a later analysis, TCR nucleotide sequences were compared against IMGT/GENE-DB human TR gene sequences so that V and J genes could be assigned. A later analysis assigned CDR3 sequences and most-parsimonious VDJ recombination scenarios with the TCRdist pipeline. In a later analysis, each TCR beta chain was defined by its CDR3 amino acid sequence together with its V-gene family, and reads without a unique V-gene family were excluded. A later analysis removed roughly 590 highly shared, low-generation-probability nucleotide sequences to deal with suspected cross-contamination and a sequencing artifact. In a later analysis, a clonal expansion index was calculated for each public chain from normalized within-repertoire ranks of inferred template counts. In a later analysis, generation probabilities were computed using a VDJ recombination model fitted to out-of-frame rearrangements, and the results were checked against IGoR. In a later analysis, hypergeometric tests were used to score TCR-TCR, TCR-HLA and TCR-CMV co-occurrence, with a repertoire-size bias correction applied to TCR pairs. To estimate false discovery rates, a later analysis permuted the HLA or CMV assignments 20 times. In a later analysis, co-occurring TCRs were grouped with DBSCAN, and TCRdist sequence similarity was added when clustering was performed within HLA-allele-positive subsets. For co-occurrence clustering, repertoires with fewer than 30,000 or more than 120,000 public chains were excluded, along with five or six repertoires with anomalous nucleotide sharing. TCRdb provides this immuneACCESS table in a form limited to in-frame rearrangements. Some clones are lacking; in checked studies, under half of them reflect an unresolved V gene, and why the rest are absent is not known. V and J calls and clone size are given by that table; D and trimming were obtained from the DNA. The sample has approximately 180,000 clones on record, roughly four fifths of them singletons. Jointly, the top ten make up 4.5% to 5.5% of the sample.

Overall results and qualifications from the work: At a false discovery rate of 0.05, a later analysis linked about 17,000 TCR beta sequences to specific HLA alleles. A further reported finding was that TCR beta sequences accurately predicted the HLA-A and HLA-B alleles for most subjects in the first cohort. The study listed approximately 160 TCR beta chains as associated with cytomegalovirus. According to a later analysis, TCR association rates differed among HLA loci, with DRB1 alleles showing the most associated TCRs and HLA-C alleles showing the fewest. According to a later analysis, most CMV-associated TCR beta chains appeared to be HLA-restricted, and the HLA associations seemed to be driven largely by CMV exposure. A few of the identified cytomegalovirus-associated TCR beta chains were confirmed in vitro to be specific for cytomegalovirus antigens. In this cohort, only TCR beta chains were sequenced, and detectable features were limited by the absence of alpha or paired-chain data. In a later genetic analysis, fewer N-insertions in productive TCRs were reported among donors in an Asian-associated ancestry cluster than the roughly 700-donor mean. Linkage disequilibrium might explain the correlated functional status among segregating V segments, but an unknown experimental factor could not be excluded. In a later analysis, HLA-associated TCR beta chains were found to be more clonally expanded and to have lower generation probabilities than equally common non-associated chains. According to a later analysis, parvovirus B19, influenza, CMV and Epstein-Barr virus appeared linked to several top co-occurrence clusters. The earlier analysis of about 600 of the donors excluded roughly 16 rarely observed V segments, including chromosome 9 orphons, because counts were too low. The sequencing pipeline was judged likely to have produced a cluster of highly shared sequence variants as a technical artifact. Assigning TCR associations to individual alleles was difficult when HLA alleles, especially DR and DQ, strongly co-occurred. Broadly in line with IMGT annotations, most TCR beta V segments showed up in productive rearrangements about 87% or about 30% of the time in an earlier analysis of several hundred of the donors. While some public TCRs were present in many individuals, most TCR sequences turned up only very rarely across donors. Sequencing depth was assumed to be roughly uniform across donors in the presence/absence analyses, though that assumption may not hold. Because HLA typing was unavailable for some donors at each locus, only the typed subset was used in association tests. CMV serostatus was the only immune exposure information available for the cohort. The classifier was reported to diagnose cytomegalovirus status with high specificity and sensitivity in both the original and validation cohorts. An association between a missense DCLRE1C variant and V-gene and J-gene trimming of TCR beta chains was found in a later genetic analysis and replicated in an independent cohort. The authors suggested that the approach could potentially be generalized to other disease states and immunological phenotypes.

To note about this clone: This clone's antigen is unknown. It has no much larger one-base neighbor in the sample; base qualities were not kept.

In total, roughly 710 healthy bone marrow donors made up the cohort. All cohort members were sampled while nominally healthy, although unrecorded immune exposures were likely present. The donor tested CMV seropositive and was one of the 289 seropositive cohort members. A peripheral blood sample was provided by each donor, and peripheral blood mononuclear cells were used for TCR beta sequencing. Genomic DNA was extracted from the blood cell samples with the Qiagen DNeasy Blood Extraction Kit. The specimen was PBMCs. This TCR came from a girl aged 5 to 17 in good health and CMV-seropositive.

The CDR3 protein is CASSSPGQGSGANVLTF. The DNA is TGTGCCAGCAGTTCTCCGGGACAGGGCTCTGGGGCCAACGTCCTGACTTTC. Recombination joined TRBV27 with TRBJ2-6, and 9 junctional nucleotides match TRBD1. Relative to germline, V is missing 4 bases and J is missing 0 bases, with 4 bases of the junction outside any gene match. CDR1 and CDR2 were assigned from the germline V gene (reference sequence) as MNHEY and SMNVEV. From cysteine to phenylalanine, the CDR3 is 17 amino acids long. The sequence is cut down to CDR3 DNA, 51 bases in frame from base 1.